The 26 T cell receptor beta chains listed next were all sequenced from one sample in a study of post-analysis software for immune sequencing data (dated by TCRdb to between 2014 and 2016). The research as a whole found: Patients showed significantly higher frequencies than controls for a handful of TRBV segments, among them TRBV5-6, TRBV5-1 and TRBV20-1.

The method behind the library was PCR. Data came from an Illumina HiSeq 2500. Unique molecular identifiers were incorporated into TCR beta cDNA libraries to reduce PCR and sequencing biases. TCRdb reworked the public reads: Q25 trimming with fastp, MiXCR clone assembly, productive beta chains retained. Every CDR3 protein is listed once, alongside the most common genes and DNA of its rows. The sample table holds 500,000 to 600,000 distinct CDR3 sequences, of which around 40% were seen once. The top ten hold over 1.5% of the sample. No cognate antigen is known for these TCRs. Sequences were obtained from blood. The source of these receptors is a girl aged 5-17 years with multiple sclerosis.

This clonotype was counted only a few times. CDR3 coding DNA: TGCGCCAGCAGCTTGGCCCCTAGCGGGGCGTACGAGCAGTACTTC. Its protein product is CASSLAPSGAYEQYF. The chain is built from TRBV5-1 and TRBJ2-7; 9 bases are shared with TRBD2. The CDR3 extends over 15 amino acids. V lost 0 bases, J lost 4 bases, and 5 bases stayed unmatched. Germline CDR1 SGHRS, CDR2 YFSETQ.

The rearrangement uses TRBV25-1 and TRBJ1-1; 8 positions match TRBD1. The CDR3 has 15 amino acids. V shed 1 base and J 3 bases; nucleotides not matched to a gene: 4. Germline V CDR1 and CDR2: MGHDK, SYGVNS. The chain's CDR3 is CASSELTGVDTEAFF. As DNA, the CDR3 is TGTGCCAGCAGTGAATTGACAGGGGTCGACACTGAAGCTTTCTTT.

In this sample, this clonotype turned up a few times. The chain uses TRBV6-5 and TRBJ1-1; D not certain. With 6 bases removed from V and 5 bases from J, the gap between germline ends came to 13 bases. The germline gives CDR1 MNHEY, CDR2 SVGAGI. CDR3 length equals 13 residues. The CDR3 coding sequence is TGTGCCAGCAGAAAGACCAGTGATACTGAAGCTTTCTTT. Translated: CASRKTSDTEAFF.

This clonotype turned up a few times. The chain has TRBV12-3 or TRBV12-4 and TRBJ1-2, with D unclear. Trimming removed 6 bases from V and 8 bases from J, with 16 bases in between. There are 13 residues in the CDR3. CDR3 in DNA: TGTGCCAGCAGCCAGACGGTGGCCATAGGCTACACCTTC. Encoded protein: CASSQTVAIGYTF.

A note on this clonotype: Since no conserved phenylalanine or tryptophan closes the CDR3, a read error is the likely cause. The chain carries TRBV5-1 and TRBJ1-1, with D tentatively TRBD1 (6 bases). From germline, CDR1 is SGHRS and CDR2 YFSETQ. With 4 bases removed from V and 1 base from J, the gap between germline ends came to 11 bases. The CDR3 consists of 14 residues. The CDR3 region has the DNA TGCGCCAGCAGCCTCCGGGGGCCGAACACTGAAGCTTTCTTG. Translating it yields CASSLRGPNTEAFL.

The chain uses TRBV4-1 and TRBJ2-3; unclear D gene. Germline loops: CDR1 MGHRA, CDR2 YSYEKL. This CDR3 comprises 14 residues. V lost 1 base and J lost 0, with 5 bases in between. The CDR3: CASSQVQSTDTQYF. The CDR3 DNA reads TGCGCCAGCAGCCAAGTCCAAAGCACAGATACGCAGTATTTT.

This CDR3 is CASIQRGTSTDTQYF. CDR3 bases: TGTGCCAGCATCCAGAGGGGGACTTCCACAGATACGCAGTATTTT. The chain combines TRBV5-4 with TRBJ2-3; D is possibly TRBD1 or TRBD2 (6 bases each). The CDR3 contains 15 residues. Per the germline V gene, CDR1 is SGHNT and CDR2 is YYREEE (reference sequence). V lost 6 bases, J lost 2 bases, and 16 bases lay in between.

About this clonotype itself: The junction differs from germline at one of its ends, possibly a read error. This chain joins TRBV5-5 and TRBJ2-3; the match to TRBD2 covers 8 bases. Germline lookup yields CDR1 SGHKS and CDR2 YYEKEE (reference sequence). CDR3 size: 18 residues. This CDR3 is CASSLTGLAKRSADTQYF. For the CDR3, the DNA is TGCGCCAGCAGCCTAACCGGACTAGCAAAGAGAAGTGCAGATACGCAGTATTTT.

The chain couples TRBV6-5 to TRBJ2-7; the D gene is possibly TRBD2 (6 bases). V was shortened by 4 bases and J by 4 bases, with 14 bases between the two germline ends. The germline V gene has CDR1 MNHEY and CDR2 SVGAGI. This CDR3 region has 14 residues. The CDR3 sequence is CASSSWDGRYEQYF. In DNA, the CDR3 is TGTGCCAGCAGTTCATGGGACGGGAGATACGAGCAGTACTTC.

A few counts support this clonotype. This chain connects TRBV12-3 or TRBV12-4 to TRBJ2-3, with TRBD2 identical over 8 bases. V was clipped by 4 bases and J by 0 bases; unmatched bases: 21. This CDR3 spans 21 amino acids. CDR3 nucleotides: TGTGCCAGCAGTTCATTGAATTCCCCCCCCGGGGGGGTAACTAGCACAGATACGCAGTATTTT. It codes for CASSSLNSPPGGVTSTDTQYF.

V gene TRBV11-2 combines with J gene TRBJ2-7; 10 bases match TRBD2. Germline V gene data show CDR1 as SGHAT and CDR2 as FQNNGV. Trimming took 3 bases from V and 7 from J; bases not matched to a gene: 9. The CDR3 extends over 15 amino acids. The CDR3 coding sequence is TGTGCCAGCAGCTTTACTAGCGGGGCCCTAGGGGAGCAGTACTTC. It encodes CASSFTSGALGEQYF.

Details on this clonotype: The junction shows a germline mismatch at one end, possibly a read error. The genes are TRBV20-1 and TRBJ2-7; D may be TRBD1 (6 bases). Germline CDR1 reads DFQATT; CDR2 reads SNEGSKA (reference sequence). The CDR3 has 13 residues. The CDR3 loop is CSAKRDTPYERYF. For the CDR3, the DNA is TGCAGTGCTAAACGGGACACTCCATACGAGCGGTACTTC.

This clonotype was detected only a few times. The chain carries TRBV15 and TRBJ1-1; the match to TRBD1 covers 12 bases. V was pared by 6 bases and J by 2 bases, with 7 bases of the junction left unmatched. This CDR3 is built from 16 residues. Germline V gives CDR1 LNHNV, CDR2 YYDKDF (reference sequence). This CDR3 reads CATRRGQGALNTEAFF. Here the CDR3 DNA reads TGTGCCACCAGACGGGGACAGGGGGCTTTAAACACTGAAGCTTTCTTT.

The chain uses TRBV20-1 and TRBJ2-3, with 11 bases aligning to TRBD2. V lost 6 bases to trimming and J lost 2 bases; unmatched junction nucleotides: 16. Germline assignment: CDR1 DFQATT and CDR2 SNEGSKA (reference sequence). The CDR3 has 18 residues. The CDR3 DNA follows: TGCAGTGCCCCAAGGGTAGCGGGGGGGCCCCGGTTCACAGATACGCAGTATTTT. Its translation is CSAPRVAGGPRFTDTQYF.

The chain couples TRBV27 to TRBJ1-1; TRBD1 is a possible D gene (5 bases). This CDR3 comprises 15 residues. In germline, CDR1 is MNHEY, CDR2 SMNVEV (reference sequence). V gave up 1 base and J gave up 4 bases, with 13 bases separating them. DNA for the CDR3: TGTGCCAGCAGTTTATATTCGGGGGTCTCCACTGAAGCTTTCTTT. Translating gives CASSLYSGVSTEAFF.

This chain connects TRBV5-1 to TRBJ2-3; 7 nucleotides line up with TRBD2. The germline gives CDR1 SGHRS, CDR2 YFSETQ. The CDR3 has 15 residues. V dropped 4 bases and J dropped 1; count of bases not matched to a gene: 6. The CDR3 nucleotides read TGCGCCAGCAGCGAAGGGAGCGGGGGCACAGATACGCAGTATTTT. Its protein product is CASSEGSGGTDTQYF.

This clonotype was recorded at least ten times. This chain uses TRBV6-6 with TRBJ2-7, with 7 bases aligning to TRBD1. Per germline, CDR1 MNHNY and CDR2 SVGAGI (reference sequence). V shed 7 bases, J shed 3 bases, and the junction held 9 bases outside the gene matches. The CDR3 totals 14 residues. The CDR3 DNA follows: TGTGCCAGCACCAGAGATCCAGGGGGCTACGAGCAGTACTTC. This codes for CASTRDPGGYEQYF.

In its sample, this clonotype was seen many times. The CDR3 is CASSLTVTYEQYF. CDR3 sequence (DNA): TGCGCCAGCAGCTTGACAGTGACCTACGAGCAGTACTTC. V usage is TRBV5-1 and J usage is TRBJ2-7; D remains ambiguous. V was clipped by 1 base and J by 2 bases, with 7 bases between them. The CDR3 totals 13 residues. The germline CDR1 and CDR2 sequences are SGHRS and YFSETQ.

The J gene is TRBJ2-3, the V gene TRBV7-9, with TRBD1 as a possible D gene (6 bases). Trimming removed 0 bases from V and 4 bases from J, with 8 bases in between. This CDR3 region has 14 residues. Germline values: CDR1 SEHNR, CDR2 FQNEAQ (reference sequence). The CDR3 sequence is CASSLADSSDTQYF. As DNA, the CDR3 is TGTGCCAGCAGCTTAGCGGACAGTTCAGATACGCAGTATTTT.

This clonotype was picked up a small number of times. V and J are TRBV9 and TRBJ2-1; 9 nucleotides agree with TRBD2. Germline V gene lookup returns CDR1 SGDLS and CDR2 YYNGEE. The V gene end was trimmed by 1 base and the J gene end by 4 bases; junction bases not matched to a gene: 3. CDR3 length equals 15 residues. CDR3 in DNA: TGTGCCAGCAGCGTAACTAGCGGGCCTTACAATGAGCAGTTCTTC. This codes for CASSVTSGPYNEQFF.

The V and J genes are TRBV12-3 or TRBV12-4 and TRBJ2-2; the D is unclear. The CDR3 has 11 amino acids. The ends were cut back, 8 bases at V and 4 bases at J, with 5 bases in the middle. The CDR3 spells CASPGTGELFF. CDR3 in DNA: TGTGCCAGCCCTGGCACCGGGGAGCTGTTTTTT.

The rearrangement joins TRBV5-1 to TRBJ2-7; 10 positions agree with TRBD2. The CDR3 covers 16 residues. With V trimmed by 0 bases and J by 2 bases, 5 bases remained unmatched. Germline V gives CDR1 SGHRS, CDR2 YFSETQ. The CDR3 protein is CASSLGAGGPTYEQYF. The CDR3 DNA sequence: TGCGCCAGCAGCTTGGGAGCGGGGGGGCCAACCTACGAGCAGTACTTC.

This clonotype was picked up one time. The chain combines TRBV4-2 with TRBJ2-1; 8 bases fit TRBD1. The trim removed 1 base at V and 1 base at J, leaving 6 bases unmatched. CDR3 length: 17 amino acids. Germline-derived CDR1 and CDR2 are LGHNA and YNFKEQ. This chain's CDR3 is CASSQADRGMSYNEQFF. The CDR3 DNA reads TGTGCCAGCAGCCAAGCTGACAGGGGCATGTCCTACAATGAGCAGTTCTTC.

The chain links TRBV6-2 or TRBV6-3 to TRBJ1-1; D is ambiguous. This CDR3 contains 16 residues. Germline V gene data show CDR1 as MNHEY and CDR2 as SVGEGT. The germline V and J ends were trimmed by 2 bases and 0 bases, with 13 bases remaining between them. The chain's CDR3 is CASSYDNRPMNTEAFF. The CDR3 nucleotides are TGTGCCAGCAGTTACGACAATCGGCCCATGAACACTGAAGCTTTCTTT.

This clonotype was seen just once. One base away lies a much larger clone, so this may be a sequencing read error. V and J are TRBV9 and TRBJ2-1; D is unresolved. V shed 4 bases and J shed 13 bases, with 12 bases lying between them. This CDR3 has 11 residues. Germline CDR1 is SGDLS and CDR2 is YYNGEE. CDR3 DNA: TGTGCCAGCAGCTCAAAGGAGACCCAGTTCTTC. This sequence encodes CASSSKETQFF.

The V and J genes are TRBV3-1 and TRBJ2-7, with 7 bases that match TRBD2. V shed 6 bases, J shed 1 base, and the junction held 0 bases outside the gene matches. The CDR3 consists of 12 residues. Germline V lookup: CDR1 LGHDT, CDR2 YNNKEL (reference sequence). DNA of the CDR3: TGTGCCAGCAGGCGGGGGTCCTACGAGCAGTACTTC. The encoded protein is CASRRGSYEQYF.